These 21 T cell receptor beta chains share one sample of origin, sequenced in a study of T cells in Graves' hyperthyroidism and ophthalmopathy. The source material, RNA transcripts, was used to amplify TCR beta CDR3 regions. When the TCR CDR3 underwent first-round RT-PCR, the HTBI primer set was used. TCRdb processed the multiplex PCR reads anew with MiXCR; each CDR3 protein has one entry. In the table there are about 640,000 distinct CDR3 sequences, roughly 20% of which are singletons. The source material was blood. These TCRs come from a man younger than 45 with Graves' ophthalmopathy.

The chain recombines TRBV19 with TRBJ2-3; D unclear. V lost 3 bases and J lost 6, with 4 bases in between. CDR3 length equals 11 residues. Germline values: CDR1 LNHDA, CDR2 SQIVND (reference sequence). CDR3 in amino acids: CASSIKDTQYF. The CDR3 DNA reads as TGTGCCAGTAGTATTAAGGATACGCAGTATTTT.

This clonotype has only a few counts. The chain employs TRBV30 and TRBJ2-1; D is ambiguous. Trimming took 3 bases from V and 0 from J, leaving 18 bases between them. Per germline, CDR1 GTSNPN and CDR2 SVGIG (reference sequence). The length of the CDR3 is 17 residues. In nucleotides, the CDR3 is TGTGCCTGGAGCGCCCGAAGAATCCAAAGCTCCTACAATGAGCAGTTCTTC. Protein: CAWSARRIQSSYNEQFF.

At least ten counts were recorded for this clonotype. CDR3 in DNA: TGCGCCAGCAGCTTACCCAGCGGGAGAGAGACCCAGTACTTC. This gives the protein CASSLPSGRETQYF. The chain links TRBV5-1 to TRBJ2-5, with 8 bases that match TRBD2. The V segment lost 2 bases and the J segment 4 bases; nucleotides outside the gene matches: 4. Germline CDR1 and CDR2: SGHRS and YFSETQ. The CDR3 extends over 14 amino acids.

V gene TRBV30 combines with J gene TRBJ2-7, with a possible D match to TRBD2 (6 bases). This CDR3 contains 11 residues. Looked up from germline, CDR1 is GTSNPN and CDR2 is SVGIG (reference sequence). The V end lost 4 bases, the J end lost 4 bases, and 8 bases lay between the germline ends. CDR3 amino acids: CAWTRGYEQYF. CDR3 bases: TGTGCCTGGACTCGGGGGTACGAGCAGTACTTC.

This chain connects TRBV6-6 to TRBJ2-3, with 10 bases matching TRBD2. CDR1 MNHNY and CDR2 SVGAGI come from the germline V gene (reference sequence). V gave up 0 bases and J gave up 4 bases; unmatched junction bases: 4. The CDR3 runs to 16 residues. CDR3 sequence: CASSYSGTSVPDTQYF. In DNA, the CDR3 is TGTGCCAGCAGTTACTCTGGGACTAGCGTTCCAGATACGCAGTATTTT.

In its sample, this clonotype was seen many times. The rearrangement uses TRBV6-6 and TRBJ2-7; a weak D match, TRBD1 (6 bases). CDR3 length: 13 amino acids. CDR1 is MNHNY and CDR2 is SVGAGI in the germline V gene (reference sequence). The V and J ends lost 2 bases and 5 bases respectively, with 10 bases between them. The CDR3 here is CASSYRAGDEQYF. In DNA, the CDR3 is TGTGCCAGCAGTTACCGGGCAGGGGACGAGCAGTACTTC.

This sequence joins TRBV29-1 and TRBJ2-2; 8 bases are shared with TRBD2. CDR3 length: 14 amino acids. CDR1 is SQVTM and CDR2 is ANQGSEA in the germline V gene. J lost 6 bases, V lost 4 bases, and 7 bases had no gene match. The CDR3 sequence is CSVGLAGAAGELFF. DNA for the CDR3: TGCAGCGTTGGTCTAGCGGGTGCTGCCGGGGAGCTGTTTTTT.

This clonotype was seen only a few times. The V call is TRBV7-9, the J call TRBJ2-7, with 9 bases fitting TRBD1. CDR1 is SEHNR and CDR2 is FQNEAQ in the germline V gene (reference sequence). The CDR3 is made up of 15 amino acids. Trimming cost V 6 bases and J 4 bases; bases outside gene matches: 10. CDR3 sequence: CASSTRQGGSYEQYF. CDR3 DNA sequence: TGTGCCAGCAGTACCCGACAGGGGGGCTCGTACGAGCAGTACTTC.

This clonotype has just a few counts. The CDR3 loop reads CASSQSGTRYNEQFF. CDR3 sequence (DNA): TGTGCCAGCAGCCAAAGCGGGACAAGGTACAATGAGCAGTTCTTC. The V and J genes are TRBV7-3 and TRBJ2-1; weak D call: TRBD2 (7 bases). V was pared by 5 bases and J by 4 bases, with 15 bases between. Germline assignment: CDR1 SGHTA and CDR2 FQGTGA. The CDR3 consists of 15 residues.

The rearrangement joins TRBV7-2 to TRBJ2-1; no clear D. Germline CDR1 is SGHTA and CDR2 is FQGNSA. This CDR3 has 12 residues. Trimming removed 2 bases at V and 8 bases at J, with 7 bases between. CDR3 sequence: CASSLILDEQFF. DNA for the CDR3: TGTGCCAGCAGCTTAATCCTCGATGAGCAGTTCTTC.

This clonotype has only a few counts. The CDR3 loop reads CASSYPPGAYEQYF. CDR3 in DNA: TGTGCCAGCAGTTATCCTCCGGGAGCCTACGAGCAGTACTTC. The chain joins TRBV28 to TRBJ2-7; D possibly corresponds to TRBD2 (6 bases). V lost 4 bases to trimming and J lost 2 bases, with 12 bases between them. This CDR3 has 14 amino acids. Germline lookup yields CDR1 MDHEN and CDR2 SYDVKM.

V is TRBV6-2 or TRBV6-3 and J is TRBJ2-1; 10 bases fit TRBD2. This CDR3 is 15 amino acids long. The germline gives CDR1 MNHEY, CDR2 SVGEGT. The V segment lost 0 bases and the J segment 8 bases; nucleotides outside the gene matches: 4. In nucleotides, the CDR3 is TGTGCCAGCAGTTACTCGCCTAGCGGGAGCGATGAGCAGTTCTTC. Encoded protein: CASSYSPSGSDEQFF.

The genes are TRBV24-1 and TRBJ2-3, with 9 bases fitting TRBD2. Germline lookup yields CDR1 KGHDR and CDR2 SFDVKD. The CDR3 length is 17 residues. J was trimmed by 1 base and V by 4 bases; bases with no gene match: 8. CDR3 loop: CATSDRRRGGGTDTQYF. The CDR3 region has the DNA TGTGCCACCAGTGACCGCCGGCGGGGGGGAGGCACAGATACGCAGTATTTT.

This clonotype was found a few times. This chain joins TRBV2 and TRBJ2-7; a weak D match, TRBD2 (6 bases). Germline lookup yields CDR1 SNHLY and CDR2 FYNNEI. This CDR3 comprises 12 residues. The V and J ends lost 6 bases and 6 bases respectively, with 12 bases between them. The CDR3 loop reads CASRGDSLEQYF. CDR3 DNA: TGTGCCAGCAGAGGGGACTCCCTCGAGCAGTACTTC.

This clonotype showed up just a few times. The chain combines TRBV25-1 with TRBJ2-3, with D maybe TRBD1 (6 bases). CDR1 and CDR2 (germline): MGHDK, SYGVNS. V lost 1 base to trimming and J lost 3 bases, with 8 bases between them. The CDR3 is 14 amino acids. The CDR3: CASSEWQGTDTQYF. CDR3 nucleotides: TGTGCCAGCAGTGAATGGCAGGGGACAGATACGCAGTATTTT.

The chain carries TRBV19 and TRBJ1-5, with TRBD1 as a possible D gene (6 bases). Trimming pared 8 bases from V and 3 bases from J, leaving 11 bases between. Germline lookup yields CDR1 LNHDA and CDR2 SQIVND (reference sequence). CDR3 length: 13 amino acids. The CDR3 sequence is CASLGQHNQPQHF. The DNA for the CDR3 is TGTGCCAGTCTGGGACAACACAATCAGCCCCAGCATTTT.

To note about this clonotype: Germline is not matched at one junction end, which may reflect a read error. The CDR3 reads CAISRTPYNEQFF. CDR3 nucleotides: TGTGCCATCAGTCGGACCCCCTACAATGAGCAGTTCTTC. V is TRBV6-1 and J is TRBJ2-1; D is undetermined. The CDR3 runs 13 residues. CDR1 and CDR2 (germline): MNHNS, SASEGT.

The V call is TRBV20-1, the J call TRBJ1-2; D is undetermined. The CDR3 loop spans 15 amino acids. The V gene's germline CDR1 is DFQATT and CDR2 SNEGSKA (reference sequence). The V gene lost 4 bases and the J gene lost 2 bases, with 17 bases spanning the gap. DNA of the CDR3: TGCAGTGCTATGGGTTCCGGTCGGAAAAACTATGGCTACACCTTC. Its protein product is CSAMGSGRKNYGYTF.

This clonotype was observed at least ten times. The chain recombines TRBV20-1 with TRBJ2-3; 7 nucleotides align to TRBD2. J gave up 2 bases and V 5 bases, and 4 bases lay outside the gene matches. This CDR3 has 13 residues. Germline-derived CDR1 and CDR2 are DFQATT and SNEGSKA (reference sequence). CDR3 loop: CSARLAPTDTQYF. The DNA for the CDR3 is TGCAGTGCTCGACTAGCCCCCACAGATACGCAGTATTTT.

At least ten counts were recorded for this clonotype. This chain uses TRBV28 with TRBJ2-7, with TRBD1 matching 7 bases. The CDR3 loop spans 14 amino acids. The J segment lost 4 bases and the V segment lost 3 bases, leaving 6 bases of the junction unmatched. Germline loops: CDR1 MDHEN, CDR2 SYDVKM. CDR3 loop: CASSFSDRSYEQYF. The CDR3 nucleotides read TGTGCCAGCAGTTTTTCGGACAGGTCGTACGAGCAGTACTTC.

The chain links TRBV27 to TRBJ2-3; 12 nucleotides line up with TRBD2. There are 17 residues in the CDR3. After removal of 2 bases from V and 3 bases from J, the junction contained 6 bases not matched to a gene. Germline CDR1 MNHEY, CDR2 SMNVEV (reference sequence). CDR3 protein: CASSLGMLAGGTDTQYF. The DNA for the CDR3 is TGTGCCAGCAGTTTAGGAATGCTAGCGGGAGGGACAGATACGCAGTATTTT.